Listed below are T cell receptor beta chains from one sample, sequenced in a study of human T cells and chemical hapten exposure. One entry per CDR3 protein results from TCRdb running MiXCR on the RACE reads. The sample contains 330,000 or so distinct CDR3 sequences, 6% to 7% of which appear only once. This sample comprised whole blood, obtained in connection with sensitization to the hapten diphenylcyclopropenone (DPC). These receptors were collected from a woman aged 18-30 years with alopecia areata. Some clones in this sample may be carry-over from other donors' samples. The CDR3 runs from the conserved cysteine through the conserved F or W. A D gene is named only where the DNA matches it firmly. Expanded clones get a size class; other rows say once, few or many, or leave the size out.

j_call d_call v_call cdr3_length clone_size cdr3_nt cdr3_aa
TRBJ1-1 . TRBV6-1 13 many TGTGCCAGCAGTGAAAGAGAGAACACTGAAGCTTTCTTT CASSERENTEAFF
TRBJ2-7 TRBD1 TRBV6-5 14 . TGTGCCAGCAGTCGGGGGACAGGAGCGGACGAGCAGTACTTC CASSRGTGADEQYF
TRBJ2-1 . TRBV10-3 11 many TGTGCCATCAGGGAATACAATGAGCAGTTCTTC CAIREYNEQFF
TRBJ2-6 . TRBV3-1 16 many TGTGCCAGCAGCCTAAACGGGTTTTCTGGGGCCAACGTCCTGACTTTC CASSLNGFSGANVLTF
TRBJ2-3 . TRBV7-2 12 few TGTGCCAGCAGCTTAATTCCGTATACGCAGTATTTT CASSLIPYTQYF
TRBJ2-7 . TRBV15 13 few TGTGCCACCAGCAGATCGCCCGCCTACGAGCAGTACTTC CATSRSPAYEQYF
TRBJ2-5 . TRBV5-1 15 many TGCGCCAGCAGCTTTCAATCCGACAGCCAAGAGACCCAGTACTTC CASSFQSDSQETQYF
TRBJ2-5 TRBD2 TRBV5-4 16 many TGTGCCAGCAGCCCAAAGTTAGCGGGGGGGCCCGAGACCCAGTACTTC CASSPKLAGGPETQYF
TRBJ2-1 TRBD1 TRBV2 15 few TGTGCCAGCACCTTAGACAGGGGCCAACACAATGAGCAGTTCTTC CASTLDRGQHNEQFF
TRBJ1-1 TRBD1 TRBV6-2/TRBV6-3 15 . TGTGCCAGCAGTTTAACCGGGACAGGGGGCACTGAAGCTTTCTTT CASSLTGTGGTEAFF
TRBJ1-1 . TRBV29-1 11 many TGCAGCGGCCACTTTGGCACTGAAGCTTTCTTT CSGHFGTEAFF
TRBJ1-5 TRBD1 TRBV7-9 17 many TGTGCCAGCAGTAACGACAGGGGGGTCGGGAGCAATCAGCCCCAGCATTTT CASSNDRGVGSNQPQHF
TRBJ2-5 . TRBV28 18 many TGTGCCAGCAGTTGCACTAGCCTTACCGATCCAGGCCAAGAGACCCAGTACTTC CASSCTSLTDPGQETQYF
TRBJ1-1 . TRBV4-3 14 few TGCGCCAGCAGCCGGGACACGACGAACACTGAAGCTTTCTTT CASSRDTTNTEAFF
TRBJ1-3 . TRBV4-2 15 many TGTGCCAGCAGCCAAGATGAGGCGGGGGGAAACACCATATATTTT CASSQDEAGGNTIYF
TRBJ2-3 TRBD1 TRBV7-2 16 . TGTGCCAGCAGGGCTACAGGGGGAATGGGCACAGATACGCAGTATTTT CASRATGGMGTDTQYF
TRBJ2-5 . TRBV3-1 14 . TGTGCCAGCAGCCATTCAGAGACACAAGAGACCCAGTACTTC CASSHSETQETQYF
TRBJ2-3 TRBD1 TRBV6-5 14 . TGTGCCAGCTTTATGGACAGGGCGGCAGATACGCAGTATTTT CASFMDRAADTQYF
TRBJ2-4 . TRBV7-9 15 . TGTGCCAGCAGCCGAGATCAGGGGCCCCAAAACATTCAGTACTTC CASSRDQGPQNIQYF
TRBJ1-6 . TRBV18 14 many TGTGCCAGCTCCCCGGGGGGAAATAATTCACCCCTCCACTTT CASSPGGNNSPLHF
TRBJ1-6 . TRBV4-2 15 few TGTGCCAGCAGCCAAGACCCCGGGCCACCTTCACCCCTCCACTTT CASSQDPGPPSPLHF
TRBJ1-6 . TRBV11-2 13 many TGTGCCAGTACTGGCTCCTATAATTCACCCCTCCACTTT CASTGSYNSPLHF
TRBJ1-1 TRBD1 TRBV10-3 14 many TGTGCCATCAGTTGGGACAGGAGTGCCACTGAAGCTTTCTTT CAISWDRSATEAFF
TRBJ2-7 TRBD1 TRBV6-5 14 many TGTGCCAGCAGCACCGGGACAGGGGCCTACGAGCAGTACTTC CASSTGTGAYEQYF
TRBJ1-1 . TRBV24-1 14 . TGTGCCACCAGTGGCGGCAGGGATGTCCCTGAAGCTTTCTTT CATSGGRDVPEAFF
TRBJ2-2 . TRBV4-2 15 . TGTGCCAGCAGCCGACTAGACGGCCCCACCGGGGAGCTGTTTTTT CASSRLDGPTGELFF
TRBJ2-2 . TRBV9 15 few TGTGCCAGCAGCGTAACAGGCCAGAACACCGGGGAGCTGTTTTTT CASSVTGQNTGELFF
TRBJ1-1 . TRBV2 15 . TGTGCCAGCAGCCTGGGGCAGGGCATGAACACTGAAGCTTTCTTT CASSLGQGMNTEAFF